A selection of T cell receptor beta chains follows, all from one sample in a study of shared clonotypes between healthy human individuals. Generated by immunoSEQ multiplex PCR, the TCRdb table keeps only in-frame clones and is missing some. The sample includes some 650,000 clones, roughly 97% of them seen just once. Sequencing used naive CD4+ T cells sorted from blood. Receptors were obtained from a woman younger than 45 in good health. Each CDR3 is given with its conserved first and last residue. The order of the fields is J gene, clone size, D gene, V gene, CDR3 length, CDR3 protein, CDR3 DNA. The D gene is left open where the match is weak. Rows may omit the clone size; those that give it use once, few, many or a size class.

j_gene: TRBJ2-7
abundance: -
d_gene: -
v_gene: TRBV6-4
len: 17
CDR3aa: CARHSAGRTPKPYEQYF
CDR3nt: TGTGCCAGGCACTCTGCGGGGCGAACACCTAAACCCTACGAGCAGTACTTC

j_gene: TRBJ1-1
abundance: -
d_gene: -
v_gene: TRBV11-2
len: 15
CDR3aa: CASSQASQGLPEAFF
CDR3nt: TGTGCCAGCAGCCAAGCGTCCCAGGGGTTACCTGAAGCTTTCTTT

j_gene: TRBJ1-2
abundance: -
d_gene: -
v_gene: TRBV6-5
len: 13
CDR3aa: CASSSGVNYGYTF
CDR3nt: TGTGCCAGCAGTTCCGGGGTAAACTATGGCTACACCTTC

j_gene: TRBJ1-5
abundance: -
d_gene: -
v_gene: TRBV4-1
len: 15
CDR3aa: CASSQAPGPNQPQHF
CDR3nt: TGCGCCAGCAGCCAAGCCCCAGGGCCCAATCAGCCCCAGCATTTT

j_gene: TRBJ1-4
abundance: -
d_gene: -
v_gene: TRBV5-1
len: 14
CDR3aa: CASSLDVGNEKLFF
CDR3nt: TGCGCCAGCAGCTTGGATGTAGGTAATGAAAAACTGTTTTTT

j_gene: TRBJ2-1
abundance: -
d_gene: -
v_gene: TRBV11-1
len: 17
CDR3aa: CASSPRPGSGARNGQFF
CDR3nt: TGTGCCAGCAGCCCCCGCCCCGGGTCAGGGGCTCGGAATGGGCAGTTCTTC

j_gene: TRBJ2-7
abundance: -
d_gene: TRBD2
v_gene: TRBV28
len: 14
CDR3aa: CASTGGWSSYEQYF
CDR3nt: TGTGCCAGCACCGGGGGGTGGAGTTCCTACGAGCAGTACTTC

j_gene: TRBJ1-1
abundance: -
d_gene: -
v_gene: TRBV7-6
len: 13
CDR3aa: CASSLGGDTEAFF
CDR3nt: TGTGCCAGCAGCTTAGGGGGGGACACTGAAGCTTTCTTT

j_gene: TRBJ2-1
abundance: once
d_gene: -
v_gene: TRBV7-2
len: 18
CDR3aa: CASSPIQADKSSYNEQFF
CDR3nt: TGTGCCAGCAGCCCCATCCAGGCGGACAAAAGCTCCTACAATGAGCAGTTCTTC

j_gene: TRBJ1-1
abundance: -
d_gene: TRBD1
v_gene: TRBV28
len: 13
CDR3aa: CASSLGQGLSAFF
CDR3nt: TGTGCCAGCAGCTTGGGACAGGGGTTGTCAGCTTTCTTT

j_gene: TRBJ1-1
abundance: -
d_gene: TRBD1
v_gene: TRBV6-6
len: 13
CDR3aa: CASRLPGQAQAFF
CDR3nt: TGTGCCAGCAGATTACCGGGACAGGCTCAGGCTTTCTTT

j_gene: TRBJ2-3
abundance: -
d_gene: -
v_gene: TRBV10-3
len: 12
CDR3aa: CATSSRLDTQYF
CDR3nt: TGTGCCACCTCGTCGCGGCTAGATACGCAGTATTTT

j_gene: TRBJ2-1
abundance: -
d_gene: -
v_gene: TRBV5-1
len: 14
CDR3aa: CASSLDVSYNEQFF
CDR3nt: TGCGCCAGCAGCTTGGACGTCTCCTACAATGAGCAGTTCTTC

j_gene: TRBJ1-5
abundance: -
d_gene: TRBD1
v_gene: TRBV27
len: 18
CDR3aa: CASRNPTQGTGRIQPQHF
CDR3nt: TGTGCCAGCAGAAACCCTACGCAGGGGACAGGGCGGATTCAGCCCCAGCATTTT

j_gene: TRBJ2-7
abundance: -
d_gene: TRBD2
v_gene: TRBV5-1
len: 15
CDR3aa: CASSPTSGSGYEQYF
CDR3nt: TGCGCCAGCAGCCCCACTAGCGGGAGCGGATACGAGCAGTACTTC

j_gene: TRBJ2-4
abundance: -
d_gene: -
v_gene: TRBV11-1
len: 13
CDR3aa: CASSLGGENIQYF
CDR3nt: TGTGCCAGCAGCTTAGGGGGGGAGAACATTCAGTACTTC